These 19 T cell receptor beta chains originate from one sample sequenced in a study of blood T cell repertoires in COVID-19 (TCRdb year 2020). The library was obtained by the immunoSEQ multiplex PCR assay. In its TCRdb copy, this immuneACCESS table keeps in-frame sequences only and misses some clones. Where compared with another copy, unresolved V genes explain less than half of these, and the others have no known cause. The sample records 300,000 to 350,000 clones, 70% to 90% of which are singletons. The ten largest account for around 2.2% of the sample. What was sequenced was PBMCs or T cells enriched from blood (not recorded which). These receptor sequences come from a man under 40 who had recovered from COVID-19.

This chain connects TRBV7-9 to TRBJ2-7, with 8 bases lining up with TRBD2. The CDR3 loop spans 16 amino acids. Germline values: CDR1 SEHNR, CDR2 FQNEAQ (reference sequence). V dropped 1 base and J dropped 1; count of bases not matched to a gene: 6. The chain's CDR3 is CASSLGSAGASYEQYF. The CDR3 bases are TGTGCCAGCAGCTTAGGATCAGCGGGGGCTTCCTACGAGCAGTACTTC.

The CDR3 nucleotides are TGTGCCAATCCAGGGGGCGGCTATGGCTACACCTTC. Its protein product is CANPGGGYGYTF. The J gene is TRBJ1-2, the V gene TRBV2; 8 positions match TRBD1. The CDR3 loop spans 12 amino acids. Germline trimming cut 10 bases from V and 4 bases from J; bases unmatched to any gene: 5. Germline-derived CDR1 and CDR2 are SNHLY and FYNNEI.

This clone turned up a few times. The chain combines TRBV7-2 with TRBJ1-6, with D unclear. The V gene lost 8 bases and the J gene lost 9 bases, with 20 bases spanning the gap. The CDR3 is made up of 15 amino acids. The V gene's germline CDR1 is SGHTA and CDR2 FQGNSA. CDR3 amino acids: CASAIRVIEVSPLHF. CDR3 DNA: TGTGCCAGCGCCATCCGGGTCATCGAGGTTTCACCCCTCCACTTT.

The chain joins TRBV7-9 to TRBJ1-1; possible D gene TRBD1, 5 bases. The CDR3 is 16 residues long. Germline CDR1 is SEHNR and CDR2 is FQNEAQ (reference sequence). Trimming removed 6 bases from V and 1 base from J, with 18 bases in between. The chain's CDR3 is CASRQIKPGQNTEAFF. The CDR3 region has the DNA TGTGCCAGCAGGCAGATCAAGCCAGGACAGAACACTGAAGCTTTCTTT.

CDR3 amino acids: CASSPAGEGNTIYF. The CDR3 DNA sequence: TGTGCCAGCTCTCCGGCGGGAGAAGGAAACACCATATATTTT. This chain joins TRBV18 and TRBJ1-3; no reliable D call. The CDR3 consists of 14 residues. Germline CDR1 and CDR2: KGHSH and LQKENI. V gave up 6 bases and J gave up 4 bases, with 13 bases separating them.

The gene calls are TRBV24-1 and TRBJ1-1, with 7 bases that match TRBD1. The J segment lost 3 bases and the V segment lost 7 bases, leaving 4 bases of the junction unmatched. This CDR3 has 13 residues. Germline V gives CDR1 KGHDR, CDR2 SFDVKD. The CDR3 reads CATSGTGDTEAFF. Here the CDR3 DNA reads TGTGCCACCAGCGGAACAGGGGACACTGAAGCTTTCTTT.

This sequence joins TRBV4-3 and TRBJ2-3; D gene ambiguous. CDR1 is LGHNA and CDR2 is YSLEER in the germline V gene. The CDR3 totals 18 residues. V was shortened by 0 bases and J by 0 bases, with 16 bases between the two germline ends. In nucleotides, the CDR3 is TGCGCCAGCAGCCAAGAAATAAGAGCACGTAAAAGCACAGATACGCAGTATTTT. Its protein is CASSQEIRARKSTDTQYF.

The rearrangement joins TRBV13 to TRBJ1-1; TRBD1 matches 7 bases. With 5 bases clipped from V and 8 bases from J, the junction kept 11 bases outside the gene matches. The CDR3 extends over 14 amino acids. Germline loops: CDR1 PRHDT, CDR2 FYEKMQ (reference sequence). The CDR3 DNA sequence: TGTGCCAGCAGCCCCCTAGAGGGGGCCACGGAAGCTTTCTTT. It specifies CASSPLEGATEAFF. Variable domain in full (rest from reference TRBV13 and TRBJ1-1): AAGVIQSPRHLIKEKRETATLKCYPIPRHDTVYWYQQGPGQDPQFLISFYEKMQSDKGSIPDRFSAQQFSDYHSELNMSSLELGDSALYFCASSPLEGATEAFFGQGTRLTVV.

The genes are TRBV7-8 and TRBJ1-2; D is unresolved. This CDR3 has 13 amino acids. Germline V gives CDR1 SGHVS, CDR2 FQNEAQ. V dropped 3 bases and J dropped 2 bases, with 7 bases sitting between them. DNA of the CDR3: TGTGCCAGCAGCTTTCGGGAAAACTATGGCTACACCTTC. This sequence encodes CASSFRENYGYTF.

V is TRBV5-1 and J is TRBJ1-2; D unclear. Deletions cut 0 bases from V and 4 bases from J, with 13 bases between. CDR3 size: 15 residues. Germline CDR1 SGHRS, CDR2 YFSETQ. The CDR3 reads CASSLGAETVYGYTF. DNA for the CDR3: TGCGCCAGCAGCTTGGGGGCTGAGACGGTCTATGGCTACACCTTC.

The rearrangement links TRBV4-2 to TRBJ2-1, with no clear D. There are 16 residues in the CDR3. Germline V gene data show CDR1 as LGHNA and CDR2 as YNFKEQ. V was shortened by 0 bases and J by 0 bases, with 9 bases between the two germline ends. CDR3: CASSQEPLSSYNEQFF. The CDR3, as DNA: TGTGCCAGCAGCCAAGAGCCCCTAAGCTCCTACAATGAGCAGTTCTTC.

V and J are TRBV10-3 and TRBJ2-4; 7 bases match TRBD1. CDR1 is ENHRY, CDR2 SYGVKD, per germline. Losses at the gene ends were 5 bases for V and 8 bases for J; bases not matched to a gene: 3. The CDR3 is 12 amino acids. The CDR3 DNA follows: TGTGCCATCAGTCGACAGGGTGACATTCAGTACTTC. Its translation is CAISRQGDIQYF.

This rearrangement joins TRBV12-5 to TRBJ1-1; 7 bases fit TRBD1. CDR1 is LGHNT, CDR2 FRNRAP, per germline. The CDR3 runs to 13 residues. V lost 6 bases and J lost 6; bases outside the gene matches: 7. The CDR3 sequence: CASGPSDRAEAFF. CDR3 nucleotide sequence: TGTGCTAGTGGCCCAAGCGACAGGGCTGAAGCTTTCTTT.

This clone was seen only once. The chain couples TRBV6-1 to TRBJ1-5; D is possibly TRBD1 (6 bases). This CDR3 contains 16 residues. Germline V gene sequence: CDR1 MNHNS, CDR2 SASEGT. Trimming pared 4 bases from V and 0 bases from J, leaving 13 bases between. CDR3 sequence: CASSGQVWGSNQPQHF. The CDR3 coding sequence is TGTGCCAGCAGTGGACAGGTCTGGGGTAGCAATCAGCCCCAGCATTTT.

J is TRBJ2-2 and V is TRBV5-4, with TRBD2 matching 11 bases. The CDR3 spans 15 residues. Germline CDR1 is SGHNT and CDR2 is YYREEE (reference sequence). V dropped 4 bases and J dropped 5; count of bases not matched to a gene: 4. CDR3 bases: TGTGCCAGCAGCCTAGCGGGGGGTAGAACCGGGGAGCTGTTTTTT. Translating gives CASSLAGGRTGELFF.

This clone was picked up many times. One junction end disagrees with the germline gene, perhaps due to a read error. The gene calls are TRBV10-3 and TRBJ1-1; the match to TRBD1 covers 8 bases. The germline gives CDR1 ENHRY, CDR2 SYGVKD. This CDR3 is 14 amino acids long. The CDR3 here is CAITEGQELTEAFF. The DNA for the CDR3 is TGTGCCATCACTGAGGGACAGGAGTTGACTGAAGCTTTCTTT.

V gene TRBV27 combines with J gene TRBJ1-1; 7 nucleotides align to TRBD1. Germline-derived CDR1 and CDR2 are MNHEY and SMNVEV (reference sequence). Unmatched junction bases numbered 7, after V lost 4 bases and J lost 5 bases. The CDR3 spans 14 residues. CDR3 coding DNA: TGTGCCAGCAGTTCCCAGGGGGGAGGTACTGAAGCTTTCTTT. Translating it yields CASSSQGGGTEAFF.

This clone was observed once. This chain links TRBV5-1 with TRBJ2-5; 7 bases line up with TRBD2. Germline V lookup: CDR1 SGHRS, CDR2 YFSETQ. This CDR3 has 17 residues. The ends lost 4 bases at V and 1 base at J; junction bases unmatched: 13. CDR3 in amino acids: CASSPTGLGGSQETQYF. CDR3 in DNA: TGCGCCAGCAGCCCCACAGGACTGGGGGGGTCCCAAGAGACCCAGTACTTC.

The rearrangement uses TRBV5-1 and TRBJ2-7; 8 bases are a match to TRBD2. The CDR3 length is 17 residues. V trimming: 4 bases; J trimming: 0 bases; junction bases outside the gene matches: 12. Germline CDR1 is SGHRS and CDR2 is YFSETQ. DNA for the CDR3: TGCGCCAGCAGCCGACTTCCCGCGGGGGGAAGCTCCTACGAGCAGTACTTC. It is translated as CASSRLPAGGSSYEQYF.